This T cell receptor beta chain was recovered during a study of response to subunit inactivated influenza vaccine. V shed 5 bases, J shed 8 bases, and the junction held 9 bases outside the gene matches. CDR1 is SGDLS and CDR2 is YYNGEE in the germline V gene. The CDR3 has 14 residues. Findings and limits, study-wide: It was suggested by the authors that few new T cells are recruited by each seasonal influenza vaccination.

This clonotype was seen only a few times. Its target is not known. Each CDR3 protein is one row after TCRdb ran MiXCR on the RT-PCR reads. Of over 150,000 distinct CDR3 sequences listed, about 10% are singletons. The sequence was obtained from a man aged 50 to 75 who received an inactivated influenza vaccine. The specimen comprised CD8+ T cells sorted from PBMCs, sampled around 25 months after vaccination. The rearrangement uses TRBV9 and TRBJ2-1; 8 bases agree with TRBD1. As DNA, the CDR3 is TGTGCCAGCAGTCCGGGGCAGGGGGCTTATGAGCAGTTCTTC. Protein product: CASSPGQGAYEQFF.